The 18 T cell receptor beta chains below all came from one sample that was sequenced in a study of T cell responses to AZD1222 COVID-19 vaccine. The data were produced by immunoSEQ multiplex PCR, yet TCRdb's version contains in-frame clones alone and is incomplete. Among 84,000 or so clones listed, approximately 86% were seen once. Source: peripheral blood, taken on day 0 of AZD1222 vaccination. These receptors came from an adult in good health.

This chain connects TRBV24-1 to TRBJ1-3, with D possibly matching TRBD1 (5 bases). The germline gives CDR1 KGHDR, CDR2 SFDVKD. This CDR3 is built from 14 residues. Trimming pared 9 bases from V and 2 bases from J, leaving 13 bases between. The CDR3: CATSGPGPGNTIYF. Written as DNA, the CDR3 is TGTGCCACCTCGGGGCCCGGTCCTGGAAACACCATATATTTT.

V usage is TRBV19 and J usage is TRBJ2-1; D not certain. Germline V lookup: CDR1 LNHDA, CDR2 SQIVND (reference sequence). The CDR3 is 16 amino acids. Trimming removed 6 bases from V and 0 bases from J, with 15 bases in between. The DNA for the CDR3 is TGTGCCAGTAGCTTTGAGGTGGTTAGCTCCTACAATGAGCAGTTCTTC. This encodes CASSFEVVSSYNEQFF.

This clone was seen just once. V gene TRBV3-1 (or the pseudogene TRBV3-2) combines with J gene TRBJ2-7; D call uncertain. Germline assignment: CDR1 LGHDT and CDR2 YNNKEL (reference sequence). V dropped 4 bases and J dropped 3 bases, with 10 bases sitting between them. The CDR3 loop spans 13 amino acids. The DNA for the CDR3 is TGTGCCAGCAGCCCTGGCCCGCGCTACGAGCAGTACTTC. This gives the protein CASSPGPRYEQYF.

The CDR3 spells CASWGAYNSPLHF. DNA of the CDR3: TGTGCCAGCTGGGGGGCCTATAATTCACCCCTCCACTTT. The V and J genes are TRBV27 and TRBJ1-6; D is possibly TRBD1 (5 bases). Germline V gene data show CDR1 as MNHEY and CDR2 as SMNVEV (reference sequence). V was cut by 8 bases and J by 2 bases, with 7 bases left in between. The CDR3 sequence is 13 residues long.

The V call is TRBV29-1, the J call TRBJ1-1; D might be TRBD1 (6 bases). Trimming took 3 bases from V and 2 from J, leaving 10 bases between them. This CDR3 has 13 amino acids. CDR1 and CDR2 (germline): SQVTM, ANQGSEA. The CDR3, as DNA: TGCAGCGTTGACCCGGGACAAAACACTGAAGCTTTCTTT. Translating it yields CSVDPGQNTEAFF.

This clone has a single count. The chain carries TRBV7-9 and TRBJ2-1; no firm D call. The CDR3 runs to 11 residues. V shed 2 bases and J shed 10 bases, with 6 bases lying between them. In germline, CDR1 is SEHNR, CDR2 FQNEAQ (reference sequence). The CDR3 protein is CASSLFEEQFF. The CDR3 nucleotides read TGTGCCAGCAGCTTATTTGAGGAGCAGTTCTTC.

CDR3 nucleotides: TGTGCCAGCAGCTTAGCAATAGGTTTCTATAGCAATCAGCCCCAGCATTTT. It encodes CASSLAIGFYSNQPQHF. The chain is built from TRBV7-2 and TRBJ1-5, with unresolved D. Germline V lookup: CDR1 SGHTA, CDR2 FQGNSA. V was cut by 0 bases and J by 0 bases, with 12 bases left in between. The CDR3 length is 17 residues.

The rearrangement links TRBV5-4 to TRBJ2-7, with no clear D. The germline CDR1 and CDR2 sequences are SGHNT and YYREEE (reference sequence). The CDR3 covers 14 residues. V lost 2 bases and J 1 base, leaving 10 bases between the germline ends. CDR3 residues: CASSFNSESYEQYF. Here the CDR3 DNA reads TGTGCCAGCAGCTTCAACAGTGAATCCTACGAGCAGTACTTC.

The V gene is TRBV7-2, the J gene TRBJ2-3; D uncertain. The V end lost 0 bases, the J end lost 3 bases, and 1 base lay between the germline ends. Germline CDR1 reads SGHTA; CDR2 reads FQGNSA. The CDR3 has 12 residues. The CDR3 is CASSLATDTQYF. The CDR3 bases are TGTGCCAGCAGCTTAGCGACAGATACGCAGTATTTT.

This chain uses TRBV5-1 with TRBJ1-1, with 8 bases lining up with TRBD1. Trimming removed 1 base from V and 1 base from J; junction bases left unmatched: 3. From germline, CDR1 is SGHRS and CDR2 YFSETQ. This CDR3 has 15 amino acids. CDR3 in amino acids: CASSLQGAKNTEAFF. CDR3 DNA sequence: TGCGCCAGCAGCTTGCAGGGGGCGAAGAACACTGAAGCTTTCTTT. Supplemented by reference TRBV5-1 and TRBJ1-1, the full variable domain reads KAGVTQTPRYLIKTRGQQVTLSCSPISGHRSVSWYQQTPGQGLQFLFEYFSETQRNKGNFPGRFSGRQFSNSRSEMNVSTLELGDSALYLCASSLQGAKNTEAFFGQGTRLTVV.

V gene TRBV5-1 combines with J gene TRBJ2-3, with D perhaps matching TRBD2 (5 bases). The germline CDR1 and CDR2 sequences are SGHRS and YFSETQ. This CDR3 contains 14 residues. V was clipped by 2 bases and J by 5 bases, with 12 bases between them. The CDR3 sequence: CASSFEGMGDTQYF. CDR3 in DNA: TGCGCCAGCAGCTTCGAGGGAATGGGAGATACGCAGTATTTT.

Here the CDR3 reads CASKVTSGFNQPQHF. The CDR3 DNA is TGCGCCAGCAAGGTAACCTCGGGGTTCAATCAGCCCCAGCATTTT. V usage is TRBV23-1 and J usage is TRBJ1-5; no clear D. TRBV23-1 qualifies as an ORF whose function is uncertain. The CDR3 spans 15 residues. Between the trimmed V and J ends, which lost 7 bases and 3 bases, there was a span of 16 bases.

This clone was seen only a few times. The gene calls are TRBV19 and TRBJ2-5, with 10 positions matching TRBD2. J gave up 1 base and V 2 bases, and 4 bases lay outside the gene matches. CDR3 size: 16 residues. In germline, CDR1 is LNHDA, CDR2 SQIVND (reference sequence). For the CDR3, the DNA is TGTGCCAGTAGTATAACGTCTAGCGGGGGCCAAGAGACCCAGTACTTC. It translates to CASSITSSGGQETQYF.

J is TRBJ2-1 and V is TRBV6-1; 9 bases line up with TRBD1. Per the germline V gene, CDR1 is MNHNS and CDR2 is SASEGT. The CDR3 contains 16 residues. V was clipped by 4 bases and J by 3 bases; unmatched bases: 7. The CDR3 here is CASSVSQGAVYNEQFF. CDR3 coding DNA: TGTGCCAGCAGTGTTTCACAGGGGGCGGTCTACAATGAGCAGTTCTTC.

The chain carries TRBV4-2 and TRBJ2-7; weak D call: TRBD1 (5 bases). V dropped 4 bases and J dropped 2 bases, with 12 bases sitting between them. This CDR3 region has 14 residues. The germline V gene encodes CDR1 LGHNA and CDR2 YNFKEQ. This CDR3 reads CASSPGHVTYEQYF. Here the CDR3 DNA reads TGTGCCAGCAGCCCCGGACACGTAACCTACGAGCAGTACTTC.

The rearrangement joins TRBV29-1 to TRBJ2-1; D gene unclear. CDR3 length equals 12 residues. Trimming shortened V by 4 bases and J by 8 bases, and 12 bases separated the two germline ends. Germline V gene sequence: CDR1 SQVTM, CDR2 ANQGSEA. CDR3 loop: CSVGWGTDEQFF. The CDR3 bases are TGCAGCGTTGGCTGGGGAACGGATGAGCAGTTCTTC.

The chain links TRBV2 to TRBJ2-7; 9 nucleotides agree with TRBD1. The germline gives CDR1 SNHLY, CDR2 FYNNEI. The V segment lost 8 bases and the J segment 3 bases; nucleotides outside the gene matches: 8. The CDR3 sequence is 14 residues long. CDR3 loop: CASSRDRVDYEQYF. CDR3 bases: TGTGCCAGCTCGCGGGACAGGGTAGACTACGAGCAGTACTTC.

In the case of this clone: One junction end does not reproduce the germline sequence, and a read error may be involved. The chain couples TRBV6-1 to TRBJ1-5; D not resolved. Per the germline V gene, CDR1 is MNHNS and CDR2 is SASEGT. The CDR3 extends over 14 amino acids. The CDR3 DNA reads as TGTGCCAGCAGCGAAGATTATAGCAATCAGCCCCAGCATTTT. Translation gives CASSEDYSNQPQHF.